The sample holds a few counts of the clone carrying this T cell receptor beta chain. What it binds is unknown. The sample originates from a study of beta chain features in type 1 diabetes. Findings and caveats of the study: Compared to healthy donors, patients appeared to have naive, central memory and Treg TCRB repertoires that were more alike. TCRB CDR3s from Type 1 diabetes patients were moderately but significantly shorter in all four CD4+ subsets.

Looked up from germline, CDR1 is SGHRS and CDR2 is YFSETQ. This CDR3 is built from 12 residues. V shed 2 bases and J shed 9 bases, with 12 bases lying between them. Stem cell-like memory, regulatory, central memory and naive CD4+ cells were sorted via CD45RO/CCR7/CD25/CD127/CD95/CD27. cDNA synthesis used the whole RNA isolate, giving expressed TCRB sequences. Clones were read by immunoSEQ multiplex PCR, and TCRdb kept only the in-frame ones, dropping some. The sample has 500,000 to 850,000 clones; about 14% are singletons. The sequencing sample was made of naive CD4+ T cells from blood. This TCR was sampled from a man younger than 35 with type 1 diabetes. This chain uses TRBV5-1 with TRBJ2-7; the D gene is possibly TRBD2 (6 bases). The CDR3 protein is CASSLPGSRQYF. Here the CDR3 DNA reads TGCGCCAGCAGCTTACCCGGGAGTAGGCAGTACTTC. The full variable domain, its missing parts supplied by reference TRBV5-1 and TRBJ2-7, is KAGVTQTPRYLIKTRGQQVTLSCSPISGHRSVSWYQQTPGQGLQFLFEYFSETQRNKGNFPGRFSGRQFSNSRSEMNVSTLELGDSALYLCASSLPGSRQYFGPGTRLTVT.